The 7 T cell receptor beta chains in this list originate from one sample, sequenced in a study of blood T cell repertoires in COVID-19. Sequencing used immunoSEQ multiplex PCR; TCRdb keeps in-frame clones, though not all of them. The repertoire consists of more than 300,000 clones, with 88% occurring once and the leading ten covering approximately 1.2%. The specimen was PBMCs or T cells enriched from blood (not recorded which). The receptors were sampled from a woman in her late teens or twenties who had recovered from COVID-19.

The gene calls are TRBV5-1 and TRBJ1-2, with D hard to call. CDR3 length equals 13 residues. Germline V gene data show CDR1 as SGHRS and CDR2 as YFSETQ. Trimming stripped 0 bases from V and 6 bases from J, with 9 bases between. CDR3 loop: CASSLVSFDGYTF. Written as DNA, the CDR3 is TGCGCCAGCAGCTTGGTCTCTTTCGATGGCTACACCTTC.

V gene TRBV11-3 combines with J gene TRBJ1-3; D ambiguous. The germline V and J ends were trimmed by 0 bases and 8 bases, with 11 bases remaining between them. Germline lookup yields CDR1 SGHNT and CDR2 YENEEA. This CDR3 has 14 amino acids. The CDR3 region has the DNA TGTGCCAGCAGCTTAGAAGATGAGGCGGACACCATATATTTT. Protein: CASSLEDEADTIYF.

The chain joins TRBV9 to TRBJ1-1; D is uncertain. V gave up 4 bases and J gave up 2 bases, with 12 bases separating them. From germline, CDR1 is SGDLS and CDR2 YYNGEE. This CDR3 spans 14 amino acids. CDR3 coding DNA: TGTGCCAGCAGCTCCCCGACACAAAACACTGAAGCTTTCTTT. This encodes CASSSPTQNTEAFF.

This clone was counted only a few times. This chain joins TRBV30 and TRBJ1-4, with TRBD1 identical over 10 bases. V was clipped by 2 bases and J by 5 bases; unmatched bases: 5. Germline V gene data show CDR1 as GTSNPN and CDR2 as SVGIG (reference sequence). The CDR3 spans 15 residues. The chain's CDR3 is CAWSLRTGGNEKLFF. As DNA, the CDR3 is TGTGCCTGGAGTCTACGGACAGGGGGGAATGAAAAACTGTTTTTT.

This sequence joins TRBV6-1 and TRBJ2-2, with 8 bases fitting TRBD2. J lost 0 bases, V lost 3 bases, and 6 bases had no gene match. The CDR3 runs to 17 residues. Germline V gene sequence: CDR1 MNHNS, CDR2 SASEGT. The CDR3 coding sequence is TGTGCCAGCAGTGAGAGGGGACTAGTGACGAACACCGGGGAGCTGTTTTTT. Protein product: CASSERGLVTNTGELFF.

The chain is built from TRBV5-1 and TRBJ2-7; D uncertain. The CDR3 covers 13 residues. Trimming took off 0 bases at V and 4 bases at J, with 8 bases between the two ends. Germline V gene data show CDR1 as SGHRS and CDR2 as YFSETQ. CDR3 region: CASSLVPEYEQYF. The CDR3 DNA reads TGCGCCAGCAGCTTGGTTCCGGAGTACGAGCAGTACTTC.

This chain joins TRBV7-2 and TRBJ1-2; the match to TRBD1 covers 7 bases. Losses at the gene ends were 4 bases for V and 0 bases for J; bases not matched to a gene: 2. Per germline, CDR1 SGHTA and CDR2 FQGNSA. The CDR3 contains 14 residues. The CDR3 sequence: CASSYGTANYGYTF. CDR3 coding DNA: TGTGCCAGCAGCTACGGGACAGCTAACTATGGCTACACCTTC.